The clone carrying this T cell receptor (beta chain) appeared many times. Its antigen is not known. This sample stems from a study of CD8 T cells in ankylosing spondylitis. Using its own MiXCR run on the 5' RACE reads, TCRdb lists one record per CDR3 protein. The data contain about 220,000 distinct CDR3 sequences, 20% to 30% of them seen just once; the ten biggest clones take up about 7%. Overall study results and limits: There were earlier reports of some motif variants in reactive arthritis synovial fluid and blood. One TCR beta motif, made up of seven to nine highly homologous variants, appeared characteristic of ankylosing spondylitis blood. Clones linked with disease were CD8+ and fairly uncommon in the peripheral blood.

This TCR was recovered from a male donor with ankylosing spondylitis or in good health (not recorded which). The source material was blood, either unsorted or a sorted T cell fraction (not recorded which).

The CDR3 spells CASSVGVQRGKLFF. For the CDR3, the DNA is TGTGCCAGCAGTGTAGGGGTACAAAGGGGGAAACTGTTTTTT. This chain joins TRBV6-1 and TRBJ1-4, with TRBD1 as a possible D gene (6 bases). Germline-derived CDR1 and CDR2 are MNHNS and SASEGT. Trimming left V 4 bases short and J 11 bases short, with 17 bases between. The CDR3 is 14 residues long.